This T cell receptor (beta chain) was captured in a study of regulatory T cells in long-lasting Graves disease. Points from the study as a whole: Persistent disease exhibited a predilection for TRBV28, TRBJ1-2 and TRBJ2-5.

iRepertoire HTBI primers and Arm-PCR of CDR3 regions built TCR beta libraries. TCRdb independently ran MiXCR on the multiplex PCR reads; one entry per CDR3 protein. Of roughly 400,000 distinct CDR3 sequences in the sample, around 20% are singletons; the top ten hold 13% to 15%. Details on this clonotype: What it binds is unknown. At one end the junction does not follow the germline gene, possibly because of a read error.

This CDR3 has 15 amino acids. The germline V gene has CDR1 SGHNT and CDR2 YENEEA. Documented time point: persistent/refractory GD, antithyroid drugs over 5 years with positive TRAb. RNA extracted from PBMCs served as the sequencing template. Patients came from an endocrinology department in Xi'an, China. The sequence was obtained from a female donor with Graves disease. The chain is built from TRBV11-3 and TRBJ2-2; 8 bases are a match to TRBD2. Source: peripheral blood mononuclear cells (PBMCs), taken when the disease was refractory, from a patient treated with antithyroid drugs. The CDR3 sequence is CASSVELAGTGELFF. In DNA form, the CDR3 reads TGTGCCAGCAGCGTAGAGTTAGCGGGAACCGGGGAGCTGTTTTTT.